These 2 T cell receptor beta chains came from one sample sequenced in a study of monozygotic twins with inflammatory bowel disease. TCRdb re-called the 5' RACE reads; one entry per CDR3 protein, DNA not given. The sample includes approximately 330,000 distinct CDR3 sequences. The sequenced sample consisted of blood. These receptors were collected from a human donor with ulcerative colitis or Crohn's disease, or a healthy co-twin of an affected twin (not recorded which).

CDR3 sequence: CASSTGATGELFF. The chain employs TRBV12-3 or TRBV12-4 and TRBJ2-2. The CDR3 is 13 amino acids.

The chain combines TRBV5-1 with TRBJ1-2; TCRdb proposes TRBD1, but this gene call is untestable without DNA. The CDR3 spans 13 residues. Per the germline V gene, CDR1 is SGHRS and CDR2 is YFSETQ. CDR3 protein: CASSGTTNYGYTF.